One and the same sample provided the 22 T cell receptor beta chains below, sequenced in a study of blood T cells in healthy people across ages. The authors ran a second PCR of about 7 to 11 cycles using a sample-barcoded 5' primer and a J-beta primer mix. In TCRdb, the 5' RACE reads were re-called with MiXCR into one record per CDR3 protein. Among 660,000 or so distinct CDR3 sequences listed, about 53% were seen once. Sequencing was performed on blood. The receptors come from a man aged 55 to 69 in good health.

This clonotype was seen more than once but under ten times. The V gene is TRBV6-6, the J gene TRBJ1-4, with 7 bases identical to TRBD1. CDR1 and CDR2 from the germline V gene are MNHNY and SVGAGI (reference sequence). Germline trimming cut 0 bases from V and 6 bases from J; bases unmatched to any gene: 7. The CDR3 is made up of 16 amino acids. CDR3 region: CASSYSEGRGYEKLFF. The CDR3 DNA sequence: TGTGCCAGCAGTTACTCTGAGGGCAGGGGGTATGAAAAACTGTTTTTT.

This CDR3 is CAISRDYSGSSYEQYF. CDR3 in DNA: TGTGCCATCAGTCGGGATTACAGTGGATCCTCCTACGAGCAGTACTTC. The chain joins TRBV10-3 to TRBJ2-7; TRBD2 might be the D (5 bases). The V gene's germline CDR1 is ENHRY and CDR2 SYGVKD. Trimming took off 5 bases at V and 0 bases at J, with 17 bases between the two ends. The CDR3 runs 16 residues.

The rearrangement uses TRBV24-1 and TRBJ2-4, with D possibly matching TRBD1 (6 bases). The CDR3 contains 16 residues. The ends were cut back, 1 base at V and 6 bases at J, with 15 bases in the middle. Per germline, CDR1 KGHDR and CDR2 SFDVKD. CDR3 region: CATSDLRGFGGNIQYF. The CDR3 DNA reads TGTGCCACCAGTGATTTAAGGGGGTTCGGCGGAAACATTCAGTACTTC.

As to this clonotype: A read error may account for a junction end that differs from germline. The V and J genes are TRBV5-1 and TRBJ2-1, with 7 bases aligning to TRBD1. Germline loops: CDR1 SGHRS, CDR2 YFSETQ. This CDR3 has 15 amino acids. The CDR3 DNA follows: TGCGCCAGCACCTTGGACAGGCCTACTTACAATGAGCAGTTCTTC. It codes for CASTLDRPTYNEQFF.

This clonotype came up a few times. The rearrangement uses TRBV7-6 and TRBJ1-4, with 8 bases that match TRBD1. The CDR3 contains 17 residues. J was trimmed by 7 bases and V by 3 bases; bases with no gene match: 13. Germline V gene data show CDR1 as SGHVS and CDR2 as FNYEAQ. The CDR3 sequence: CASSFGSTGEGGEKLFF. The CDR3, as DNA: TGTGCCAGCAGCTTCGGATCGACAGGGGAGGGTGGTGAAAAACTGTTTTTT.

The chain combines TRBV4-1 with TRBJ2-3; D not certain. This CDR3 has 14 residues. Trimming cost V 0 bases and J 5 bases, with 9 bases left between them. The V gene's germline CDR1 is MGHRA and CDR2 YSYEKL. The DNA of the CDR3 is TGCGCCAGCAGCCAAGAAGGGCCGGGAGATACGCAGTATTTT. It codes for CASSQEGPGDTQYF.

This clonotype has only a few counts. The chain recombines TRBV15 with TRBJ2-5; the match to TRBD2 covers 10 bases. This CDR3 is built from 16 residues. The V gene end was trimmed by 0 bases and the J gene end by 2 bases; junction bases not matched to a gene: 3. Per germline, CDR1 LNHNV and CDR2 YYDKDF (reference sequence). The CDR3 DNA follows: TGTGCCACCAGCAGAGAAAAGCGGGGGGGGCAAGAGACCCAGTACTTC. It translates to CATSREKRGGQETQYF.

The rearrangement uses TRBV6-6 and TRBJ1-2, with D possibly TRBD1 on 6 matching bases. Trimming took 3 bases from V and 6 from J, leaving 11 bases between them. The CDR3 has 13 amino acids. The germline CDR1 and CDR2 sequences are MNHNY and SVGAGI (reference sequence). The CDR3 DNA reads TGTGCCAGCAGTTATCACAGGGCCGATGGCTACACCTTC. This translates into CASSYHRADGYTF.

V usage is TRBV5-1 and J usage is TRBJ2-1; no clear D. Germline V gene lookup returns CDR1 SGHRS and CDR2 YFSETQ. CDR3 length: 15 amino acids. Between the trimmed V and J ends, which lost 1 base and 4 bases, there was a span of 12 bases. The CDR3 spells CASSLSFPGYNEQFF. The CDR3, as DNA: TGCGCCAGCAGCTTGTCTTTTCCAGGATACAATGAGCAGTTCTTC.

V gene TRBV9 combines with J gene TRBJ2-7; no clear D. The end of the DNA fits TRBJ2-5 better, so the J call may be wrong. Germline CDR1 is SGDLS and CDR2 is YYNGEE. The CDR3 totals 15 residues. Here the CDR3 DNA reads TGTGCCAGCAGTATAGGCCTTCCCGTGGGGGAGACCCAGTACTTC. The encoded protein is CASSIGLPVGETQYF.

This clonotype was found a few times. The rearrangement uses TRBV7-8 and TRBJ2-4, with D unresolved. Trimming pared 1 base from V and 1 base from J, leaving 8 bases between. Germline lookup yields CDR1 SGHVS and CDR2 FQNEAQ. The CDR3 runs to 15 residues. CDR3 protein: CASSLGFSAKNIQYF. The CDR3 DNA is TGTGCCAGCAGCTTAGGGTTCTCCGCCAAAAACATTCAGTACTTC. Complete variable domain (other parts from reference TRBV7-8 and TRBJ2-4): GAGVSQSPRYKVAKRGQDVALRCDPISGHVSLFWYQQALGQGPEFLTYFQNEAQLDKSGLPSDRFFAERPEGSVSTLKIQRTQQEDSAVYLCASSLGFSAKNIQYFGAGTRLSVL.

CDR3 loop: CATSRALTGGSSYEQYF. The CDR3, as DNA: TGTGCCACCAGCAGAGCATTGACAGGGGGCAGCTCCTACGAGCAGTACTTC. The chain uses TRBV15 and TRBJ2-7; TRBD1 agrees at 10 bases. The CDR3 has 17 amino acids. The V segment lost 1 base and the J segment 0 bases; nucleotides outside the gene matches: 6. Germline V gene sequence: CDR1 LNHNV, CDR2 YYDKDF (reference sequence).

The chain is built from TRBV5-1 and TRBJ1-1; 11 positions match TRBD1. The germline gives CDR1 SGHRS, CDR2 YFSETQ. The CDR3 extends over 15 amino acids. Losses at the gene ends were 0 bases for V and 7 bases for J; bases not matched to a gene: 5. CDR3 amino acids: CASSLARTGGGEAFF. The CDR3 DNA is TGCGCCAGCAGCTTGGCCCGGACAGGGGGCGGTGAAGCTTTCTTT. Looking up the rest from reference TRBV5-1 and TRBJ1-1 gives the full variable domain: KAGVTQTPRYLIKTRGQQVTLSCSPISGHRSVSWYQQTPGQGLQFLFEYFSETQRNKGNFPGRFSGRQFSNSRSEMNVSTLELGDSALYLCASSLARTGGGEAFFGQGTRLTVV.

This sequence joins TRBV20-1 and TRBJ2-7; the match to TRBD1 covers 11 bases. Germline-derived CDR1 and CDR2 are DFQATT and SNEGSKA (reference sequence). J was trimmed by 3 bases and V by 6 bases; bases with no gene match: 7. The CDR3 totals 14 residues. CDR3 region: CSATRGQGVYEQYF. Here the CDR3 DNA reads TGCAGTGCCACAAGGGGACAGGGGGTCTACGAGCAGTACTTC.

This sequence joins TRBV6-2 or TRBV6-3 and TRBJ2-3; D may be TRBD1 (5 bases). The CDR3 totals 15 residues. V lost 4 bases and J lost 0, with 11 bases in between. The germline CDR1 and CDR2 sequences are MNHEY and SVGEGT. The CDR3 DNA reads as TGTGCCAGCAGTTGGGCAGGGTTAAGCACAGATACGCAGTATTTT. Protein sequence: CASSWAGLSTDTQYF.

V gene TRBV3-1 combines with J gene TRBJ1-4; maybe TRBD1 (6 bases). V was pared by 0 bases and J by 4 bases, with 9 bases between. This CDR3 contains 15 residues. Per germline, CDR1 LGHDT and CDR2 YNNKEL (reference sequence). The chain's CDR3 is CASSQEDRFNEKLFF. CDR3 in DNA: TGTGCCAGCAGCCAAGAAGACAGGTTTAATGAAAAACTGTTTTTT.

The gene calls are TRBV7-8 and TRBJ2-5; TRBD1 aligns across 7 bases. The V gene end was trimmed by 4 bases and the J gene end by 2 bases; junction bases not matched to a gene: 7. Germline CDR1 reads SGHVS; CDR2 reads FQNEAQ. The CDR3 spans 15 residues. The DNA of the CDR3 is TGTGCCAGCAGCTCGACCGGGACAGATCAAGAGACCCAGTACTTC. The encoded protein is CASSSTGTDQETQYF.

With regard to this clonotype: Mismatch with germline at one junction end may stem from a read error. In DNA form, the CDR3 reads TGTGCCAACAGTTACGGTGGTGTCGGGGAGCTGTTTTTT. Residues: CANSYGGVGELFF. This sequence joins TRBV6-2 or TRBV6-3 and TRBJ2-2; D call uncertain. This CDR3 has 13 amino acids. Germline CDR1 and CDR2: MNHEY and SVGEGT.

The V call is TRBV6-4, the J call TRBJ2-4; 7 bases fit TRBD1. The CDR3 has 14 residues. V gave up 5 bases and J gave up 5 bases; unmatched junction bases: 6. The V gene's germline CDR1 is MRHNA and CDR2 SNTAGT. The CDR3 DNA sequence: TGTGCCAGCAGTCCCGACAGGGCCCAAAACATTCAGTACTTC. This codes for CASSPDRAQNIQYF.

V gene TRBV12-3 or TRBV12-4 combines with J gene TRBJ2-3, with 9 bases identical to TRBD2. The CDR3 runs 16 residues. Trimming took 6 bases from V and 5 from J; bases not matched to a gene: 12. CDR3 loop: CASSVAASGVQDTQYF. The CDR3 bases are TGTGCCAGCAGCGTAGCAGCTAGCGGGGTGCAAGATACGCAGTATTTT.

The V and J genes are TRBV6-2 or TRBV6-3 and TRBJ2-5; D may be TRBD1 or TRBD2 (6 bases each). The closer fit of TRBJ2-7 to the DNA end suggests the J call may be wrong. CDR1 and CDR2 from the germline V gene are MNHEY and SVGEGT. CDR3 length: 15 residues. The CDR3 region has the DNA TGTGCCAGCAGTTACTCCCCAGCAAGGGGGGACGAGCAGTACTTC. It encodes CASSYSPARGDEQYF.

V is TRBV6-6 and J is TRBJ2-5, with D possibly matching TRBD2 (5 bases). Germline CDR1 MNHNY, CDR2 SVGAGI (reference sequence). V gave up 4 bases and J gave up 3 bases, with 15 bases separating them. This CDR3 comprises 15 residues. CDR3 DNA: TGTGCCAGCAGTTTCGGTAGGGAGCTGAAAGAGACCCAGTACTTC. Translation gives CASSFGRELKETQYF.